The 16 T cell receptor beta chains reported below all come from one sample, sequenced in a study of blood T cell repertoires in COVID-19. Only in-frame clones appear in the TCRdb table, and some are missing; sequencing was by immunoSEQ multiplex PCR. The repertoire has 30,000 to 45,000 clones, approximately 86% of them found once; the top ten carry roughly 7.1%. The specimen sequenced was peripheral blood. The receptors come from a human donor in a cohort sampled during active COVID-19.

The rearrangement uses TRBV7-6 and TRBJ2-5; TRBD2 matches 11 bases. With 2 bases clipped from V and 7 bases from J, the junction kept 12 bases outside the gene matches. Germline assignment: CDR1 SGHVS and CDR2 FNYEAQ. The CDR3 consists of 17 residues. The CDR3: CASSLRSGGASAVTQYF. DNA of the CDR3: TGTGCCAGCAGCTTACGTAGCGGGGGGGCCTCCGCAGTGACCCAGTACTTC.

This chain joins TRBV9 and TRBJ1-2, with 10 bases fitting TRBD1. CDR1 and CDR2 from the germline V gene are SGDLS and YYNGEE. With V trimmed by 3 bases and J by 2 bases, 1 base remained unmatched. CDR3 length equals 14 residues. CDR3 region: CASSAGQGNYGYTF. As DNA, the CDR3 is TGTGCCAGCAGCGCGGGACAGGGGAACTATGGCTACACCTTC.

This chain links TRBV5-5 with TRBJ1-4; tentative D call: TRBD1 (6 bases). The CDR3 loop spans 14 amino acids. V was trimmed by 1 base and J by 4 bases, leaving 8 bases between them. Per germline, CDR1 SGHKS and CDR2 YYEKEE (reference sequence). The CDR3: CASSLRGFNEKLFF. CDR3 DNA: TGTGCCAGCAGCTTGAGGGGGTTTAATGAAAAACTGTTTTTT.

This clone was observed a single time. The rearrangement uses TRBV10-3 and TRBJ2-1; 8 nucleotides agree with TRBD2. Looked up from germline, CDR1 is ENHRY and CDR2 is SYGVKD. The CDR3 runs to 13 residues. V lost 5 bases to trimming and J lost 4 bases; unmatched junction nucleotides: 1. CDR3 in DNA: TGTGCCATCAGTCAGCGGGAGTACAATGAGCAGTTCTTC. Translation gives CAISQREYNEQFF.

The V call is TRBV5-5, the J call TRBJ1-1; D call uncertain. The ends were cut back, 1 base at V and 1 base at J, with 8 bases in the middle. CDR1 and CDR2 from the germline V gene are SGHKS and YYEKEE (reference sequence). This CDR3 contains 14 residues. The DNA of the CDR3 is TGTGCCAGCAGCTTGTCCGGAGGGAACACTGAAGCTTTCTTT. Protein sequence: CASSLSGGNTEAFF.

CDR3 loop: CACARQGLNEKLFF. Written as DNA, the CDR3 is TGTGCCTGTGCTAGACAGGGACTTAATGAAAAACTGTTTTTT. J is TRBJ1-4 and V is TRBV30, with 7 nucleotides matching TRBD1. The V and J ends lost 6 bases and 4 bases, in that order; junction bases with no gene match: 8. CDR1 is GTSNPN and CDR2 is SVGIG in the germline V gene (reference sequence). The CDR3 runs 14 residues.

The rearrangement joins TRBV5-1 to TRBJ1-4; tentatively, D is TRBD1 (6 bases). The germline V gene has CDR1 SGHRS and CDR2 YFSETQ. The CDR3 sequence is 15 residues long. V was shortened by 5 bases and J by 6 bases, with 17 bases between the two germline ends. CDR3 DNA: TGCGCCAGCAGTCTGGGGGCCTTCGGGGATGAAAAACTGTTTTTT. The encoded protein is CASSLGAFGDEKLFF.

The rearrangement links TRBV2 to TRBJ2-1; possibly TRBD1 for D (5 bases). V was pared by 5 bases and J by 4 bases, with 15 bases between. Germline values: CDR1 SNHLY, CDR2 FYNNEI. This CDR3 contains 15 residues. CDR3 sequence: CASSSYRQGYNEQFF. The CDR3 region has the DNA TGTGCCAGCAGTAGTTACCGTCAGGGTTACAATGAGCAGTTCTTC.

The rearrangement uses TRBV3-1 (or the pseudogene TRBV3-2) and TRBJ1-6; 8 bases agree with TRBD1. The germline V gene encodes CDR1 LGHDT and CDR2 YNNKEL (reference sequence). With 4 bases clipped from V and 0 bases from J, the junction kept 5 bases outside the gene matches. The CDR3 is 17 amino acids. The CDR3 region is CASSPGTGFSYNSPLHF. The CDR3 DNA sequence: TGTGCCAGCAGCCCCGGGACAGGTTTCTCCTATAATTCACCCCTCCACTTT.

This chain uses TRBV7-6 with TRBJ2-1, with 9 bases identical to TRBD2. Trimming removed 1 base from V and 7 bases from J; junction bases left unmatched: 2. This CDR3 is built from 14 residues. Germline CDR1 reads SGHVS; CDR2 reads FNYEAQ. The CDR3 here is CASSLGGGDNEQFF. For the CDR3, the DNA is TGTGCCAGCAGCTTAGGCGGGGGGGATAATGAGCAGTTCTTC.

The chain links TRBV5-7 to TRBJ2-5, with 10 bases identical to TRBD2. TRBV5-7 is reported as an ORF; its role is uncertain. The CDR3 is made up of 16 amino acids. V lost 4 bases, J lost 1 base, and 7 bases stayed unmatched. The CDR3 DNA sequence: TGTGCCAGCAGCCTAAGACTAGCGGGCCTCCAAGAGACCCAGTACTTC. Amino acids: CASSLRLAGLQETQYF.

The chain is built from TRBV5-1 and TRBJ2-3, with 7 bases identical to TRBD1. The CDR3 consists of 14 residues. Unmatched junction bases numbered 1, after V lost 0 bases and J lost 3 bases. Germline CDR1 SGHRS, CDR2 YFSETQ. The CDR3 bases are TGCGCCAGCAGCTTGGACAGGGGAACAGATACGCAGTATTTT. Its protein is CASSLDRGTDTQYF. The complete variable domain, with remaining parts taken from reference TRBV5-1 and TRBJ2-3, reads KAGVTQTPRYLIKTRGQQVTLSCSPISGHRSVSWYQQTPGQGLQFLFEYFSETQRNKGNFPGRFSGRQFSNSRSEMNVSTLELGDSALYLCASSLDRGTDTQYFGPGTRLTVL.

V gene TRBV12-5 combines with J gene TRBJ1-5; a weak D match, TRBD1 (6 bases). This CDR3 has 14 amino acids. Between the trimmed V and J ends, which lost 2 bases and 7 bases, there was a span of 12 bases. CDR1 LGHNT and CDR2 FRNRAP come from the germline V gene. The CDR3 DNA is TGTGCTAGTGGTTTGACACAGGGTAGCCAGCCCCAGCATTTT. It encodes CASGLTQGSQPQHF.

Only one count was recorded for this clone. J is TRBJ2-7 and V is TRBV28, with D possibly TRBD1 on 6 matching bases. V was clipped by 3 bases and J by 7 bases, with 16 bases between them. From germline, CDR1 is MDHEN and CDR2 SYDVKM. This CDR3 is built from 14 residues. The CDR3 sequence is CASSFTGQRDEQYF. The CDR3 bases are TGTGCCAGCAGTTTTACCGGACAGCGTGATGAGCAGTACTTC. Filled out from reference TRBV28 and TRBJ2-7, the complete variable domain reads DVKVTQSSRYLVKRTGEKVFLECVQDMDHENMFWYRQDPGLGLRLIYFSYDVKMKEKGDIPEGYSVSREKKERFSLILESASTNQTSMYLCASSFTGQRDEQYFGPGTRLTVT.

The V call is TRBV6-1, the J call TRBJ1-2; D remains ambiguous. The CDR3 runs 12 residues. Germline V gene lookup returns CDR1 MNHNS and CDR2 SASEGT. Trimming stripped 2 bases from V and 5 bases from J, with 6 bases between. DNA of the CDR3: TGTGCCAGCAGTGAACCGGGGTATGGCTACACCTTC. Translation: CASSEPGYGYTF.

This rearrangement joins TRBV6-6 to TRBJ1-2; the D gene is possibly TRBD1 (6 bases). V lost 0 bases, J lost 6 bases, and 14 bases lay in between. Per the germline V gene, CDR1 is MNHNY and CDR2 is SVGAGI (reference sequence). The CDR3 spans 15 residues. This CDR3 reads CASSYSLGQGNGYTF. The CDR3 DNA is TGTGCCAGCAGTTACTCCCTCGGGCAGGGGAATGGCTACACCTTC.